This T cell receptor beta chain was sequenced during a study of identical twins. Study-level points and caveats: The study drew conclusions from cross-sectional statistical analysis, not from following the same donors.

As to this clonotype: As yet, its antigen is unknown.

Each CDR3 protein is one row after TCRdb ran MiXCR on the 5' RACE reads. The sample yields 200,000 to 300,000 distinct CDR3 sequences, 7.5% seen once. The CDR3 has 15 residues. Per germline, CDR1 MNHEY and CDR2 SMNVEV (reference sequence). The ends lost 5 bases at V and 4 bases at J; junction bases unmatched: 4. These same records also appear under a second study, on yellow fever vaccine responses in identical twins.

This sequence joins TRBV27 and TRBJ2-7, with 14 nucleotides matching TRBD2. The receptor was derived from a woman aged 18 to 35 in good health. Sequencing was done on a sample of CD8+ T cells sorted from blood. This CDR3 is CASSKGTSGRYEQYF. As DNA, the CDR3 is TGTGCCAGCAGTAAAGGGACTAGCGGGAGATACGAGCAGTACTTC.